This T cell receptor (beta chain) came from a study of T-cell reconstitution after alpha-beta-depleted transplantation in children. Study findings and constraints: Reports say that about two months after transplant, the alpha-beta T cells came out of several hundred graft clones that had expanded.

This sample's TCRbeta library carried unique molecular identifier barcodes. TCRdb re-called the PCR reads through MiXCR, storing one row per CDR3 protein. The sample records nearly 250,000 distinct CDR3 sequences, 7.5% to 9.5% being singletons. The V end was cut by 6 bases, the J end by 3 bases, with 15 bases between. CDR1 SQVTM and CDR2 ANQGSEA come from the germline V gene. The CDR3 extends over 14 amino acids. About this clonotype: Antigen unknown. A read error may explain this, as a much larger clone is one base away.

This sequence was found in a male patient aged 10 to 17 who had a stem cell transplant for acute lymphoblastic leukemia, so the T cells may come from the graft donor. Material: PBMCs, mostly from graft donor cells, obtained 180 days after TCRalphabeta/CD19-depleted stem cell transplant. The chain recombines TRBV29-1 with TRBJ2-1; possibly TRBD2 for D (6 bases). The CDR3 loop reads CSVHSGGFYNEQFF. The CDR3 nucleotides read TGCAGCGTACATAGCGGAGGCTTCTACAATGAGCAGTTCTTC.